A selection of T cell receptor beta chains follows, all from one sample in a study of control samples from healthy donors and cancer patients. TCRdb keeps only in-frame clones here, not all; method: immunoSEQ multiplex PCR. The sample yields 100,000 to 150,000 clones, roughly 94% seen once. The sequenced material came from blood. The receptors were sampled from a man aged 25-40 years in good health. The CDR3 runs from the conserved cysteine through the conserved F or W. The D gene is left open where the match is weak. Some rows mark clone size as missing; the rest say once, few, many or name a class of expanded clone.

16	TRBD1	TRBV5-5	TRBJ2-2	once	TGTGCCAGCAGCTTGTCCGGGACAGAAAACACCGGGGAGCTGTTTTTT	CASSLSGTENTGELFF
15	NA	TRBV6-2/TRBV6-3	TRBJ2-3	NA	TGTGCCAGCAGCTCCGCCGGGGGCGAGGAGGATACGCAGTATTTT	CASSSAGGEEDTQYF
15	TRBD1	TRBV6-2/TRBV6-3	TRBJ1-5	NA	TGTGCCAGCAGTTCTCGGGACAGGGACTCTCAGCCCCAGCATTTT	CASSSRDRDSQPQHF
12	NA	TRBV7-2	TRBJ1-5	NA	TGTGCCAGCAGCTTACTCAATCAGCCCCAGCATTTT	CASSLLNQPQHF
16	NA	TRBV5-1	TRBJ1-5	NA	TGCGCCAGCAGCCCTGGTCACGGGGACCGAAGCCAGCCCCAGCATTTT	CASSPGHGDRSQPQHF
14	NA	TRBV28	TRBJ1-2	once	TGTGCCAGCAGTTTGGCCTCCATCCTCACGGGCTACACCTTC	CASSLASILTGYTF
15	NA	TRBV7-9	TRBJ1-2	NA	TGTGCCAGCAGCTTAGATTCAGGGTTTTTGTATGGCTACACCTTC	CASSLDSGFLYGYTF
13	NA	TRBV29-1	TRBJ1-5	NA	TGCAGCGTTACCGACAGCCCCAATCAGCCCCAGCATTTT	CSVTDSPNQPQHF
13	NA	TRBV2	TRBJ2-7	NA	TGTGCCAGCAGTGTTCCGGTGGGGGACGAGCAGTACTTC	CASSVPVGDEQYF
16	NA	TRBV7-9	TRBJ2-2	once	TGTGCCAGCACGGGTCCGGGGGCCCGAAACACCGGGGAGCTGTTTTTT	CASTGPGARNTGELFF
12	TRBD1	TRBV5-5	TRBJ1-4	NA	TGTGCCAGCAGCCAGACAGGGCAACTCCTGTTTTTT	CASSQTGQLLFF
13	NA	TRBV30	TRBJ1-5	NA	TGTGCCTGGAGTAGCAGAGGTGATCAGCCCCAGCATTTT	CAWSSRGDQPQHF
15	TRBD2	TRBV5-8	TRBJ2-1	NA	TGTGCCAGCAGCTGGGGGGGGAATACCTACAATGAGCAGTTCTTC	CASSWGGNTYNEQFF
14	TRBD1	TRBV7-2	TRBJ2-7	NA	TGTGCCAGCAGCCCCGGGACAGGGGCCTACGAGCAGTACTTC	CASSPGTGAYEQYF
12	NA	TRBV12-3/TRBV12-4	TRBJ1-5	NA	TGTGCCAGCAGCCTTCAAGATCAGCCCCAGCATTTT	CASSLQDQPQHF
13	TRBD2	TRBV7-3	TRBJ2-7	once	TGTGCCAGCAGCTTAACCGGCGGGGGCGAGCAGTACTTC	CASSLTGGGEQYF
17	TRBD2	TRBV7-2	TRBJ2-6	NA	TGTGCCAGCAGCTCACGACTAGCGGGGTCGGGGGCCAACGTCCTGACTTTC	CASSSRLAGSGANVLTF
17	TRBD1	TRBV18	TRBJ2-7	NA	TGTGCCAGCTCACTAGACAGGGACAGGGGTGCCCCCTACGAGCAGTACTTC	CASSLDRDRGAPYEQYF
16	TRBD2	TRBV7-2	TRBJ2-5	NA	TGTGCCAGCAGCTTAGAAGGAGCGGGGGGGCAGGAGACCCAGTACTTC	CASSLEGAGGQETQYF
13	NA	TRBV27	TRBJ1-1	NA	TGTGCCAGCAGTGCGGCGGGGGGGACTGAAGCTTTCTTT	CASSAAGGTEAFF
15	TRBD1	TRBV5-8	TRBJ1-6	NA	TGTGCCAGCAGCCACGACAGGGCTGGTAATTCACCCCTCCACTTT	CASSHDRAGNSPLHF
17	NA	TRBV5-3	TRBJ2-3	NA	TGTGCCAGAAGCTTGGTTGGGCCCGCACCTAGCACAGATACGCAGTATTTT	CARSLVGPAPSTDTQYF